This T cell receptor beta chain comes out of a study of chemoradiotherapy in HPV16-positive cancers. Study background: A couple of HPV16-positive patients' cells yielded candidate HPV-specific clones and common motifs.

On this clone itself: Its antigen remains unidentified.

Overall study results and limits: Non-HPV-specific T cells did not expand in tumors during treatment, whereas candidate HPV-specific clones and E7-related motifs did. HPV-specific T cells were functionally defined from only a couple of HPV16-positive patients.

Repertoires were sampled repeatedly during chemoradiotherapy. Data came from immunoSEQ multiplex PCR; TCRdb stores just in-frame clones and leaves some out. There are approximately 5,700 clones in the sample; 80% to 90% occur only once, and about 8.2% lies in the top ten. The ends were cut back, 2 bases at V and 5 bases at J, with 13 bases in the middle. CDR3 size: 14 residues. In germline, CDR1 is SGHRS, CDR2 YFSETQ. The clonotype was recovered from a human donor with HPV-associated anogenital cancer. J is TRBJ2-5 and V is TRBV5-1, with D possibly being TRBD2 (5 bases). This material consisted of tumor tissue, taken from a patient who underwent chemoradiotherapy. The CDR3 coding sequence is TGCGCCAGCAGCTTACTAGGCAGAGCGGAGACCCAGTACTTC. This codes for CASSLLGRAETQYF.